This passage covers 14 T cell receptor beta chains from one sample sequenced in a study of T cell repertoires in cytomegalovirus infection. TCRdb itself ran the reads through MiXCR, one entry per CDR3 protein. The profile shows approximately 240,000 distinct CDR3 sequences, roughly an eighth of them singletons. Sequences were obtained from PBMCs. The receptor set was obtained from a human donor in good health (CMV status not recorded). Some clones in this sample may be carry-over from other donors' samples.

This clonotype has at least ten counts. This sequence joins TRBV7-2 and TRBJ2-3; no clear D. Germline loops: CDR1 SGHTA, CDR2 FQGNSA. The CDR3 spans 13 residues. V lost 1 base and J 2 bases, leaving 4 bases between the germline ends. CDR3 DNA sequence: TGTGCCAGCAGCTTAGGTTACACAGATACGCAGTATTTT. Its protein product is CASSLGYTDTQYF.

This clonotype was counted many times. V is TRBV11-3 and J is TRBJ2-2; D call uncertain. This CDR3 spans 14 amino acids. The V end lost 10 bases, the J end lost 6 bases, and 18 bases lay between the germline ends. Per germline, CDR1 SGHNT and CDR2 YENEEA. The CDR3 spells CAIETLGSAGELFF. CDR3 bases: TGTGCCATCGAAACGTTAGGGTCAGCCGGGGAGCTGTTTTTT.

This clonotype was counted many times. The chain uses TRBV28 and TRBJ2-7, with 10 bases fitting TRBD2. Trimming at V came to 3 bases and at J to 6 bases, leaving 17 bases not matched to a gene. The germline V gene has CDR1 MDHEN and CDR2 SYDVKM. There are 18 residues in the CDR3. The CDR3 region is CASSFPLAGSYDTGEQYF. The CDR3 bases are TGTGCCAGCAGTTTCCCACTAGCGGGATCCTACGACACAGGCGAGCAGTACTTC. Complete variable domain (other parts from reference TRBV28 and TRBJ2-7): DVKVTQSSRYLVKRTGEKVFLECVQDMDHENMFWYRQDPGLGLRLIYFSYDVKMKEKGDIPEGYSVSREKKERFSLILESASTNQTSMYLCASSFPLAGSYDTGEQYFGPGTRLTVT.

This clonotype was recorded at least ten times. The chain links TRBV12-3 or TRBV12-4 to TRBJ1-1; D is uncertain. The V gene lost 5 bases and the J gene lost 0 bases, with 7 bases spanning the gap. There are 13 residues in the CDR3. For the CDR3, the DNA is TGTGCCAGCAGTCCGCGGATGAACACTGAAGCTTTCTTT. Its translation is CASSPRMNTEAFF.

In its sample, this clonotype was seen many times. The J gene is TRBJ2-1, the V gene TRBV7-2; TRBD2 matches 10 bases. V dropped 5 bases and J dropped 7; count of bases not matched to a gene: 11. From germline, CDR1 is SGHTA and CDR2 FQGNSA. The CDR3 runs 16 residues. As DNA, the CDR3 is TGTGCCAGCAGCCTGTATGGGGCTAGCGGGAGTAATGAGCAGTTCTTC. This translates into CASSLYGASGSNEQFF.

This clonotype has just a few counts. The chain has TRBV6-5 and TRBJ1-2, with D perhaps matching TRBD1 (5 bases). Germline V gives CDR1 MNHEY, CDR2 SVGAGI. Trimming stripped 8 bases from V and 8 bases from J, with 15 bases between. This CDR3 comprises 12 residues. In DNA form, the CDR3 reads TGTGCCAGCGAGGGGAGGCCAGGAGGCTACACCTTC. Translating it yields CASEGRPGGYTF.

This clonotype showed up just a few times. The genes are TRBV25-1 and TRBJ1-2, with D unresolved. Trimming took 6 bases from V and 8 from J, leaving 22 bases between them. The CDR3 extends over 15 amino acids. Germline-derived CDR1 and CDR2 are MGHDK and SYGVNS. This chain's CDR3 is CASSPTRGRGGGYTF. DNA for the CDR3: TGTGCCAGCAGCCCCACTCGAGGGCGGGGAGGCGGCTACACCTTC.

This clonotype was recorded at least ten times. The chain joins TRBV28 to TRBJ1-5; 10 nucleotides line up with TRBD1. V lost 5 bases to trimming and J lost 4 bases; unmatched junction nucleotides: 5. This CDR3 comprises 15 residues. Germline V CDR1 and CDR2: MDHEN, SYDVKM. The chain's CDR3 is CASSRDRGGNQPQHF. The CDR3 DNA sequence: TGTGCCAGCAGTCGGGACAGGGGTGGTAATCAGCCCCAGCATTTT.

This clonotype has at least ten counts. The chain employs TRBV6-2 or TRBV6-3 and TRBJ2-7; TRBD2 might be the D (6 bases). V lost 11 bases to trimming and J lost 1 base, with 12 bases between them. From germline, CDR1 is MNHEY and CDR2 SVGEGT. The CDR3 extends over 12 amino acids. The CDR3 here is CAGGVTSYEQYF. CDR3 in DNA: TGTGCCGGAGGGGTTACTTCCTACGAGCAGTACTTC.

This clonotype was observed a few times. For the CDR3, the DNA is TGCAGCACCGAACCCTACCTAAGCCAGTACACTGAAGCTTTCTTT. This codes for CSTEPYLSQYTEAFF. The gene calls are TRBV29-1 and TRBJ1-1; D unresolved. The germline V and J ends were trimmed by 8 bases and 3 bases, with 22 bases remaining between them. Germline loops: CDR1 SQVTM, CDR2 ANQGSEA. The CDR3 is 15 residues long. Full variable domain (missing parts from reference TRBV29-1 and TRBJ1-1): SAVISQKPSRDICQRGTSLTIQCQVDSQVTMMFWYRQQPGQSLTLIATANQGSEATYESGFVIDKFPISRPNLTFSTLTVSNMSPEDSSIYLCSTEPYLSQYTEAFFGQGTRLTVV.

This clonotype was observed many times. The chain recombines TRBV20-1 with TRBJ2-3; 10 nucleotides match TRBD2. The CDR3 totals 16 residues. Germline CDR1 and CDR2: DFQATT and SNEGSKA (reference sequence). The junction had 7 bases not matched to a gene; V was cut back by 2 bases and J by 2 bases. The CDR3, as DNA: TGCAGTGCTAGAATCCTAGCGGGGGAATACACAGATACGCAGTATTTT. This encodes CSARILAGEYTDTQYF.

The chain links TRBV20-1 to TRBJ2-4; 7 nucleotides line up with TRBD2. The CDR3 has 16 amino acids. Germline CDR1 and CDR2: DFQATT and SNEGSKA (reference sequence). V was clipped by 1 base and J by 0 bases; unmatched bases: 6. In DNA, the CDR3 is TGCAGTGCTAGAGGGGACTACCCACTAGCCAAAAACATTCAGTACTTC. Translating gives CSARGDYPLAKNIQYF.

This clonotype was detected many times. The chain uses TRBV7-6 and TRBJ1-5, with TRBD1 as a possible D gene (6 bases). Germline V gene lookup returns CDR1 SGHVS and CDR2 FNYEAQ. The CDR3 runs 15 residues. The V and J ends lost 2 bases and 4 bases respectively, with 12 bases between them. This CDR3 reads CASSLTGSPNQPQHF. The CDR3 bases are TGTGCCAGCAGCTTAACAGGGTCGCCAAATCAGCCCCAGCATTTT.

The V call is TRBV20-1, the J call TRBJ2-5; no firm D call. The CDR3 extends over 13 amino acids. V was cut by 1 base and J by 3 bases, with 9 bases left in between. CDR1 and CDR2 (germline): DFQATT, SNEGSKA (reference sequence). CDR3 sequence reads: CSARAFGEETQYF. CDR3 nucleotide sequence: TGCAGTGCTAGAGCCTTTGGGGAAGAGACCCAGTACTTC.